Listed below are T cell receptor beta chains from one sample, sequenced in a study of graft-versus-host responses after intestinal transplantation. Clones were read by immunoSEQ multiplex PCR, and TCRdb kept only the in-frame ones, dropping some. The sample carries several thousand clones, approximately 25% recorded once. Here the sequenced sample was alloreactive CD8+ T cells from a mixed lymphocyte reaction culture, taken before transplantation. The source of these receptors is a human patient who was an organ donor for intestinal transplantation. The conserved cysteine and the conserved F or W are not part of the CDR3 here.

v_gene,j_gene,CDR3aa
TRBV11-2,TRBJ2-1,ASAPGFRGGSYNEQF
TRBV7-8,TRBJ2-1,ASSLELVAGGPFEQF
TRBV7-9,TRBJ2-7,ASSQTGYEQY
TRBV27,TRBJ2-3,ASSLHSTDTQY
TRBV28,TRBJ1-6,ASSPRRGGNSPLH
TRBV6-6,TRBJ2-3,ASSYTNQHTDTQY
TRBV6-5,TRBJ1-5,ASSVWGGQPQH
TRBV4-2,TRBJ2-7,ASSSILAREQY
TRBV19,TRBJ2-1,ASSIYFVGNEQF
TRBV15,TRBJ2-7,ATSSNRVFSEQY